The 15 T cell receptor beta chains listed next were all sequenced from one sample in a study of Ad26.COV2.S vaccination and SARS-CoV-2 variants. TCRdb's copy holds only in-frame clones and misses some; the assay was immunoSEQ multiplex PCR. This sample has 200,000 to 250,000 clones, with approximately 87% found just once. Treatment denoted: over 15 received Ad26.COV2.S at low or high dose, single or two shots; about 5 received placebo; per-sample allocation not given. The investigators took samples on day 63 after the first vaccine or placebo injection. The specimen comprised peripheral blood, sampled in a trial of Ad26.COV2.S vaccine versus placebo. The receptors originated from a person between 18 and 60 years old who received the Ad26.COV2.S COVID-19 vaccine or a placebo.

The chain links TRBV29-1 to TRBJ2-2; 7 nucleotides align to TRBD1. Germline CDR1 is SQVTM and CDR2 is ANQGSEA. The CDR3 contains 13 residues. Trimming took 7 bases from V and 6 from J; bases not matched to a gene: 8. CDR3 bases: TGCAGCGGCGCCGGGACAGTCGCCGGGGAGCTGTTTTTT. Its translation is CSGAGTVAGELFF.

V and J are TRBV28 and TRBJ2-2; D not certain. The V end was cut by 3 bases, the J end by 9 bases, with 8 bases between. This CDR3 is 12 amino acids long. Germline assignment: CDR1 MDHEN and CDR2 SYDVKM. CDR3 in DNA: TGTGCCAGCAGTTTGATTAGCCGGGAGCTGTTTTTT. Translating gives CASSLISRELFF.

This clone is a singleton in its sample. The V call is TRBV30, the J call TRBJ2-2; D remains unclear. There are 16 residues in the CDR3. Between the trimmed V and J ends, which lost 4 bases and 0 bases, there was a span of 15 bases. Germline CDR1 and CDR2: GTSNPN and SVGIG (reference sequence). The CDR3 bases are TGTGCCTGGACTCTCTGGACGTTCGCGAACACCGGGGAGCTGTTTTTT. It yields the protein CAWTLWTFANTGELFF.

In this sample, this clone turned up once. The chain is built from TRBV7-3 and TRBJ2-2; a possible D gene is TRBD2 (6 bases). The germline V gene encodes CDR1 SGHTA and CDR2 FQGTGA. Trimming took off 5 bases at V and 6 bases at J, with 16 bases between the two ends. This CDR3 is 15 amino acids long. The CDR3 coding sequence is TGTGCCAGCAGCCCCAAGACCCGGGAGTCCGGGGAGCTGTTTTTT. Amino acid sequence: CASSPKTRESGELFF.

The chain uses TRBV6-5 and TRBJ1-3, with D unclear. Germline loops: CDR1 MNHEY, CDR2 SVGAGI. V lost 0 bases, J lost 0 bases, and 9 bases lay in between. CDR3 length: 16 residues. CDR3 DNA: TGTGCCAGCAGTTACTCCCGGGCCTCCTCTGGAAACACCATATATTTT. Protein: CASSYSRASSGNTIYF.

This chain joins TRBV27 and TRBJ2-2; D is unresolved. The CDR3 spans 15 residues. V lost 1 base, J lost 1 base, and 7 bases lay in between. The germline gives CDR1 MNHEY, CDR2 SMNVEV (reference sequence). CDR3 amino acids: CASSLFRVNTGELFF. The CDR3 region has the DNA TGTGCCAGCAGTTTATTCAGAGTGAACACCGGGGAGCTGTTTTTT.

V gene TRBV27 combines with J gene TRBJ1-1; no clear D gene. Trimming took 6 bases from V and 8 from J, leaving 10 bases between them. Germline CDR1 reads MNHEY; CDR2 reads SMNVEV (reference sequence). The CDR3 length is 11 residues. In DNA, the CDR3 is TGTGCCAGCAGGAGTCCCATAGAAGCTTTCTTT. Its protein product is CASRSPIEAFF.

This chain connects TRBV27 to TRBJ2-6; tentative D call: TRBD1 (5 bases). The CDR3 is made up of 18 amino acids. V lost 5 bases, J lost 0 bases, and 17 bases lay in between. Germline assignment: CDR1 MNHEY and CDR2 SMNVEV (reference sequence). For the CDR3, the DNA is TGTGCCAGCAGTCCCACGAGGACACTCTTCTCTGGGGCCAACGTCCTGACTTTC. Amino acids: CASSPTRTLFSGANVLTF.

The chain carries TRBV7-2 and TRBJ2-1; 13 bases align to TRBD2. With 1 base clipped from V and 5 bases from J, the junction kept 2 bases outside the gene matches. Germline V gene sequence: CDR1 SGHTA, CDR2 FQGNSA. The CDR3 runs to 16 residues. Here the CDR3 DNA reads TGTGCCAGCAGCTTAGAGGGGACTAGCGGGAACAATGAGCAGTTCTTC. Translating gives CASSLEGTSGNNEQFF.

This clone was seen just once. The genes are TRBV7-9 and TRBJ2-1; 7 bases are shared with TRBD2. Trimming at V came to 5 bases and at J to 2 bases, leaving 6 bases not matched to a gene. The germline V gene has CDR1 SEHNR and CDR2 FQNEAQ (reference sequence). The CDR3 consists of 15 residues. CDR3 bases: TGTGCCAGCAGCCCCACGGGGAGGGCCTACAATGAGCAGTTCTTC. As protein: CASSPTGRAYNEQFF. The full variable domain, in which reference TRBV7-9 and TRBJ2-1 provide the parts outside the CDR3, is DTGVSQNPRHKITKRGQNVTFRCDPISEHNRLYWYRQTLGQGPEFLTYFQNEAQLEKSRLLSDRFSAERPKGSFSTLEIQRTEQGDSAMYLCASSPTGRAYNEQFFGPGTRLTVL.

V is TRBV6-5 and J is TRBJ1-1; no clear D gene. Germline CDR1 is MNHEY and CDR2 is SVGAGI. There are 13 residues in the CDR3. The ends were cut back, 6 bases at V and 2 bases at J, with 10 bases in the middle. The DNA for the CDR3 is TGTGCCAGCAGCCCGACGGGAAACACTGAAGCTTTCTTT. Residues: CASSPTGNTEAFF.

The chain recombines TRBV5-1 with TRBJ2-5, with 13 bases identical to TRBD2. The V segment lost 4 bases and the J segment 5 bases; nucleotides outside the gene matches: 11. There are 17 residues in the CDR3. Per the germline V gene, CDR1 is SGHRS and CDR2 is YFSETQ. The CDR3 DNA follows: TGCGCCAGCAGCCCCGGACTAGCGGGGGCCCCGGGCGAGACCCAGTACTTC. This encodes CASSPGLAGAPGETQYF.

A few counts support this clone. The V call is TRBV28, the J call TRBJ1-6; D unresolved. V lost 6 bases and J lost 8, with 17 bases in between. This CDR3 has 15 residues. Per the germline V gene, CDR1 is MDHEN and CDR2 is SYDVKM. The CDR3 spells CASSLGNRVDSPLHF. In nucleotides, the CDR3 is TGTGCCAGCAGCCTAGGGAATAGGGTAGATTCACCCCTCCACTTT.

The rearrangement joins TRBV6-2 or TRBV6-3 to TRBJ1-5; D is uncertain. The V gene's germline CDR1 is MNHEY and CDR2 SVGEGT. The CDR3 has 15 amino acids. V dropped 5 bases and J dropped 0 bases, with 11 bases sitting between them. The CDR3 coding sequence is TGTGCCAGCAGTCCGGACGGGAATAGCAATCAGCCCCAGCATTTT. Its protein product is CASSPDGNSNQPQHF.

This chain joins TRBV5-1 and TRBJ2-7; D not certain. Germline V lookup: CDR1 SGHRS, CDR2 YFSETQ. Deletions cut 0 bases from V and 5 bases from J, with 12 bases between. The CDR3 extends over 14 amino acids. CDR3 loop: CASSLGPPGHEQYF. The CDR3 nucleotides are TGCGCCAGCAGCTTGGGACCCCCAGGCCACGAGCAGTACTTC.